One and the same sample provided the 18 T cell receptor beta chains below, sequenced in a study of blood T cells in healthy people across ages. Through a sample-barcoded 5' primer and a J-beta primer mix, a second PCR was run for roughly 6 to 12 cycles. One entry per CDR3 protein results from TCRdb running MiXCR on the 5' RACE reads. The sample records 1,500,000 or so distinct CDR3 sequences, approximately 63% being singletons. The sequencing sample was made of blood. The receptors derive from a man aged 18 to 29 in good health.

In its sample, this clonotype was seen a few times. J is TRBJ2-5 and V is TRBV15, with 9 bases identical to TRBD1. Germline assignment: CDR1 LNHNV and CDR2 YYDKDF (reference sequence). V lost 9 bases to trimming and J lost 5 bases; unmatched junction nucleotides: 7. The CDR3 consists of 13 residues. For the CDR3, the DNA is TGTGCCACTGCACATGACAGGGGGGAGACCCAGTACTTC. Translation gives CATAHDRGETQYF.

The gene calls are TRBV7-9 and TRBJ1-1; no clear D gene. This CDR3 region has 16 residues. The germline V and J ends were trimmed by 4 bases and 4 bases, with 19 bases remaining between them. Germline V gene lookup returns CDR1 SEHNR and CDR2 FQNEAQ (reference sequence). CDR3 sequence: CASSSSVRSRSTEAFF. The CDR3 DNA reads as TGTGCCAGCAGCTCAAGTGTAAGGTCTAGGAGCACTGAAGCTTTCTTT.

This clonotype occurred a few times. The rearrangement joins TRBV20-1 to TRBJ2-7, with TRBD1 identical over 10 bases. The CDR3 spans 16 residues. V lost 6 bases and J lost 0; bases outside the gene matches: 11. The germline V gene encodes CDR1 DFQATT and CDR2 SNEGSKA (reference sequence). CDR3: CSAPDPGTGVSYEQYF. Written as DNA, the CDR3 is TGCAGTGCCCCAGACCCCGGGACAGGGGTCTCCTACGAGCAGTACTTC.

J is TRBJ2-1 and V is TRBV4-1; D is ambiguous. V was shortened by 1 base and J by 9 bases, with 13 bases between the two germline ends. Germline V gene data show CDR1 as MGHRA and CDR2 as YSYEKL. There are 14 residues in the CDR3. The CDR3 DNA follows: TGCGCCAGCAGCCAAGTAACCCCCGCTGGTGAGCAGTTCTTC. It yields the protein CASSQVTPAGEQFF.

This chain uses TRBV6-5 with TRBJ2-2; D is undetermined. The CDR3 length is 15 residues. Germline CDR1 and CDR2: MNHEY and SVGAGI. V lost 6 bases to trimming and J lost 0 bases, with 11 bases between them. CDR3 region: CASSDTPSNTGELFF. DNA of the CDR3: TGTGCCAGCAGCGACACACCCTCGAACACCGGGGAGCTGTTTTTT.

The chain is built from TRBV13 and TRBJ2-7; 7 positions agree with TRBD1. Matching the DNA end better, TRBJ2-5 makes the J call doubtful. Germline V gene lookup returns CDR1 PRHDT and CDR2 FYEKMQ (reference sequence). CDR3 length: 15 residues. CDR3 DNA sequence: TGTGCCAGCTCCTCGGCGAGGGGGCTGCAAGAGACCCAGTACTTC. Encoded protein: CASSSARGLQETQYF.

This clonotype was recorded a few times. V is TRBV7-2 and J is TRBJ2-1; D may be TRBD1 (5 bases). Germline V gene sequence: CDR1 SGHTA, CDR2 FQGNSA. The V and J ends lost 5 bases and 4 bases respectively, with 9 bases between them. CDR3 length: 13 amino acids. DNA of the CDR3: TGTGCCAGCAGCGCGACAGAGTACAATGAGCAGTTCTTC. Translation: CASSATEYNEQFF.

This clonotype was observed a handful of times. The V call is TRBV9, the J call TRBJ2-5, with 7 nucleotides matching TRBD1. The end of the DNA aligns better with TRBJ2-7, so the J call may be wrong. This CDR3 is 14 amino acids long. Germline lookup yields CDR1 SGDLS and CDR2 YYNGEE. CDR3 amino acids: CASSTTGTDYEQYF. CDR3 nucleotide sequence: TGTGCCAGCAGCACGACCGGGACAGACTACGAGCAGTACTTC.

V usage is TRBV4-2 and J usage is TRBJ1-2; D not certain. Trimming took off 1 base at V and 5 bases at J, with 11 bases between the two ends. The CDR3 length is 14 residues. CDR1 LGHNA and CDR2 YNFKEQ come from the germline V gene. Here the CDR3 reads CASSQGLQRYGYTF. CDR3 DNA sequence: TGTGCCAGCAGCCAAGGACTACAGAGGTATGGCTACACCTTC.

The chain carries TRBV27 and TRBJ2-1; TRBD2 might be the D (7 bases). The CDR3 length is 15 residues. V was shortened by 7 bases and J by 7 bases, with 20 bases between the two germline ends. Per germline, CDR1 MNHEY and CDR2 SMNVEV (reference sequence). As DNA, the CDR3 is TGTGCCAGCATCTCCCAAGGGGGGGTTGGGAATGAGCAGTTCTTC. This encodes CASISQGGVGNEQFF.

CDR3 sequence: CASSNTDSGANVLTF. The CDR3 nucleotides are TGTGCCAGCAGCAATACAGACTCTGGGGCCAACGTCCTGACTTTC. The J gene is TRBJ2-6, the V gene TRBV7-9; D gene unclear. Trimming cost V 5 bases and J 0 bases, with 8 bases left between them. CDR1 and CDR2 (germline): SEHNR, FQNEAQ (reference sequence). The CDR3 has 15 amino acids.

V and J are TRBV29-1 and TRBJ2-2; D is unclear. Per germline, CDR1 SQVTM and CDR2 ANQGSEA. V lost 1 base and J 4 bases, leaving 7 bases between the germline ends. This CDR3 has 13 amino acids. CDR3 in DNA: TGCAGCGTTGAAGCGGAACCCACCGGGGAGCTGTTTTTT. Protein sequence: CSVEAEPTGELFF.

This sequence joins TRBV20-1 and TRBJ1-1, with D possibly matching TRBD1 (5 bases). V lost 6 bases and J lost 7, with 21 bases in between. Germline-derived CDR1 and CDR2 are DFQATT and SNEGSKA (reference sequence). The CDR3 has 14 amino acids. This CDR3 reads CSAETLTGNVEAFF. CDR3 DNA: TGCAGTGCCGAGACCTTAACAGGAAACGTTGAAGCTTTCTTT.

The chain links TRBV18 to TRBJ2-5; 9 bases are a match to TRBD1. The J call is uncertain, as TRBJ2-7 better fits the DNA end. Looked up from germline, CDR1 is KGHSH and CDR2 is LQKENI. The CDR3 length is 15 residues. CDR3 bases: TGTGCCAGCTCACCACCGGGACAGGGTTGGGACGAGCAGTACTTC. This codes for CASSPPGQGWDEQYF.

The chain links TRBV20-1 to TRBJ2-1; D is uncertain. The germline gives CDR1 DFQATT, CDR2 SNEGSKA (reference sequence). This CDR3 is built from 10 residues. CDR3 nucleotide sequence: TGCAGCCCCGGGTGCAATGAGCAGTTCTTC. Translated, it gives CSPGCNEQFF.

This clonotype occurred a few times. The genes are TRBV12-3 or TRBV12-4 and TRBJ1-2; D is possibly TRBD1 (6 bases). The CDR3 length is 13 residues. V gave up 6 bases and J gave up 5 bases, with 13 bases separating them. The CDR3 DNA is TGTGCCAGCAGCTACAGGGTAGTATATGGCTACACCTTC. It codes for CASSYRVVYGYTF.

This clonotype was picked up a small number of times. As DNA, the CDR3 is TGCAGCGTTGAAGGTTTCTACCAAGAGACCCAGTACTTC. It translates to CSVEGFYQETQYF. The chain uses TRBV29-1 and TRBJ2-5; no clear D gene. V was trimmed by 1 base and J by 0 bases, leaving 6 bases between them. CDR1 is SQVTM, CDR2 ANQGSEA, per germline. The CDR3 extends over 13 amino acids.

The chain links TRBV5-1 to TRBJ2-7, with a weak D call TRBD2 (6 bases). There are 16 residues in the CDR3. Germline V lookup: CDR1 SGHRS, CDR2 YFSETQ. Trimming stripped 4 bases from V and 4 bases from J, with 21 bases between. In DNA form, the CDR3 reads TGCGCCAGCAGCCAAGCAAGGGACTTCCGAGGTTACGAGCAGTACTTC. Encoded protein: CASSQARDFRGYEQYF. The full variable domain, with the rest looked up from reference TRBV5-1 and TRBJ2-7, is KAGVTQTPRYLIKTRGQQVTLSCSPISGHRSVSWYQQTPGQGLQFLFEYFSETQRNKGNFPGRFSGRQFSNSRSEMNVSTLELGDSALYLCASSQARDFRGYEQYFGPGTRLTVT.